These 13 T cell receptor beta chains share one sample of origin, sequenced in a study of blood T cell repertoires in COVID-19. The assay was immunoSEQ multiplex PCR, and TCRdb's table has in-frame clones only and misses some. Among 250,000 to 350,000 clones, roughly 90% were seen once, and the ten largest hold approximately 13%. Input material: peripheral blood. These receptors all stem from an older woman with acute or convalescent COVID-19.

The chain has TRBV2 and TRBJ2-2; no firm D call. CDR3 length equals 14 residues. CDR1 and CDR2 from the germline V gene are SNHLY and FYNNEI. Trimming cost V 5 bases and J 1 base, with 8 bases left between them. The CDR3 loop is CASSLTRNTGELFF. Here the CDR3 DNA reads TGTGCCAGCAGTTTAACACGGAACACCGGGGAGCTGTTTTTT.

CDR3 coding DNA: TGTGCCAGCAGCGTAGGGGGACAGGTTACCGGGGAGCTGTTTTTT. Amino acid sequence: CASSVGGQVTGELFF. The genes are TRBV9 and TRBJ2-2; TRBD1 matches 8 bases. V lost 0 bases to trimming and J lost 5 bases; unmatched junction nucleotides: 3. CDR1 SGDLS and CDR2 YYNGEE come from the germline V gene. This CDR3 contains 15 residues.

The chain uses TRBV24-1 and TRBJ2-3; 12 nucleotides match TRBD2. The CDR3 contains 16 residues. J gave up 2 bases and V 7 bases, and 6 bases lay outside the gene matches. Germline values: CDR1 KGHDR, CDR2 SFDVKD. CDR3 sequence: CATSFRTSGVTDTQYF. In DNA form, the CDR3 reads TGTGCCACCAGCTTCCGGACTAGCGGGGTCACAGATACGCAGTATTTT.

This chain uses TRBV27 with TRBJ1-2; no reliable D call. The V end was cut by 2 bases, the J end by 2 bases, with 9 bases between. The CDR3 runs to 14 residues. Germline assignment: CDR1 MNHEY and CDR2 SMNVEV (reference sequence). Here the CDR3 reads CASSLGGSNYGYTF. CDR3 DNA sequence: TGTGCCAGCAGTTTAGGCGGATCGAACTATGGCTACACCTTC.

The chain has TRBV7-2 and TRBJ2-5; 15 bases map to TRBD2. CDR1 is SGHTA, CDR2 FQGNSA, per germline. The CDR3 runs to 15 residues. With V trimmed by 5 bases and J by 6 bases, 4 bases remained unmatched. CDR3 amino acids: CASSTGTSGRQTQYF. The CDR3 nucleotides read TGTGCCAGCAGCACCGGGACTAGCGGGAGGCAGACCCAGTACTTC.

This chain links TRBV6-5 with TRBJ2-1; 13 nucleotides line up with TRBD2. CDR1 is MNHEY, CDR2 SVGAGI, per germline. This CDR3 contains 16 residues. V shed 2 bases and J 6 bases; nucleotides not matched to a gene: 4. The CDR3 bases are TGTGCCAGCAGTTACAAACTAGCGGGAGGGCCCAATGAGCAGTTCTTC. Its translation: CASSYKLAGGPNEQFF.

This clone was seen once. J is TRBJ2-7 and V is TRBV2; tentative D call: TRBD2 (6 bases). The CDR3 loop spans 15 amino acids. CDR1 SNHLY and CDR2 FYNNEI come from the germline V gene. Trimming removed 4 bases at V and 1 base at J, with 14 bases between. The CDR3 bases are TGTGCCAGCAGTGCGCGGGACGGGAGATCCTACGAGCAGTACTTC. This encodes CASSARDGRSYEQYF.

This rearrangement joins TRBV27 to TRBJ2-7; 13 nucleotides agree with TRBD2. The V gene's germline CDR1 is MNHEY and CDR2 SMNVEV (reference sequence). Losses at the gene ends were 6 bases for V and 2 bases for J; bases not matched to a gene: 4. CDR3 length: 15 amino acids. CDR3 DNA sequence: TGTGCCAGCAGCCGCGGGACTAGCGGGACCTACGAGCAGTACTTC. Translating it yields CASSRGTSGTYEQYF.

This clone was detected once. The V call is TRBV19, the J call TRBJ1-5, with D possibly TRBD1 on 5 matching bases. The V gene lost 0 bases and the J gene lost 4 bases, with 13 bases spanning the gap. Germline V gene lookup returns CDR1 LNHDA and CDR2 SQIVND (reference sequence). This CDR3 contains 16 residues. The CDR3 DNA reads TGTGCCAGTAGTATAGATCGGGAGACAGCGAATCAGCCCCAGCATTTT. This gives the protein CASSIDRETANQPQHF.

This chain joins TRBV6-4 and TRBJ2-5; 8 bases match TRBD1. The trim removed 6 bases at V and 5 bases at J, leaving 8 bases unmatched. The CDR3 contains 14 residues. Germline CDR1 reads MRHNA; CDR2 reads SNTAGT. Written as DNA, the CDR3 is TGTGCCAGCAGCCCAGGGGGCGCCGGGGAGACCCAGTACTTC. It encodes CASSPGGAGETQYF.

The chain combines TRBV27 with TRBJ2-1; 7 bases are a match to TRBD2. This CDR3 contains 16 residues. CDR1 is MNHEY and CDR2 is SMNVEV in the germline V gene (reference sequence). Losses at the gene ends were 8 bases for V and 1 base for J; bases not matched to a gene: 11. CDR3 coding DNA: TGTGCCAGCGAGCGGGCGGGAGTAAGGTCCTACAATGAGCAGTTCTTC. This codes for CASERAGVRSYNEQFF.

The chain carries TRBV6-5 and TRBJ2-5; D possibly corresponds to TRBD2 (5 bases). The germline V and J ends were trimmed by 7 bases and 4 bases, with 19 bases remaining between them. The germline CDR1 and CDR2 sequences are MNHEY and SVGAGI. The CDR3 sequence is 15 residues long. CDR3 sequence reads: CASTPRVDLGETQYF. The DNA for the CDR3 is TGTGCCAGCACGCCGCGGGTAGACTTAGGAGAGACCCAGTACTTC.

The genes are TRBV30 and TRBJ2-7, with D perhaps TRBD1 (6 bases). V lost 3 bases and J lost 2, with 8 bases in between. The germline V gene encodes CDR1 GTSNPN and CDR2 SVGIG (reference sequence). The CDR3 covers 12 residues. The CDR3 loop is CAWRQGTYEQYF. CDR3 coding DNA: TGTGCCTGGAGACAGGGTACCTACGAGCAGTACTTC.